This T cell receptor beta chain was profiled in a study of blood T cell repertoires in COVID-19. Across the whole study: Collection of acute and convalescent COVID-19 samples took place in the United States, Italy and Spain.

In the original workflow: Reference gene primer amplification gave nucleated cell count estimates. Profiling relied on immunoSEQ multiplex PCR, and the TCRdb table lists in-frame clones only, not all of them. V, J and clone size are taken as reported in that table, and D and trimming were inferred from the DNA itself. The sample includes about 270,000 clones, approximately 84% of them seen just once. This clone came up once. This CDR3 is 11 amino acids long. The V gene end was trimmed by 8 bases and the J gene end by 5 bases; junction bases not matched to a gene: 3. Germline V lookup: CDR1 LGHDT, CDR2 YNNKEL (reference sequence).

The sequenced sample consisted of peripheral blood. This chain links TRBV3-1 (or the pseudogene TRBV3-2) with TRBJ2-7; TRBD2 aligns across 7 bases. The sequence was collected from a human donor with COVID-19, enrolled during active disease. The donor label of this sample is uncertain. This chain's CDR3 is CASGRANEQYF. The CDR3 bases are TGTGCCAGCGGGAGGGCCAACGAGCAGTACTTC.